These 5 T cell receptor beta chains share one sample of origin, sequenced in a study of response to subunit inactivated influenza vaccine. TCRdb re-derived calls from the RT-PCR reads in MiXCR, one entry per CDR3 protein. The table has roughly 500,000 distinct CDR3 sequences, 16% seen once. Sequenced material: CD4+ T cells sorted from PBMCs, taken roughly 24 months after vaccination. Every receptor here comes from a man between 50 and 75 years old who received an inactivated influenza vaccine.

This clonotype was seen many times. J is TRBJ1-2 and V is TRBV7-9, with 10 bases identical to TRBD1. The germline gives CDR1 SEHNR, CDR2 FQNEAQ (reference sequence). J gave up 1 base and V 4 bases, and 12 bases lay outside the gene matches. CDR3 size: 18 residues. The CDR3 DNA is TGTGCCAGCAGCTCTTACTCACTCGGGACAGGGGTTAACTATGGCTACACCTTC. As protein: CASSSYSLGTGVNYGYTF.

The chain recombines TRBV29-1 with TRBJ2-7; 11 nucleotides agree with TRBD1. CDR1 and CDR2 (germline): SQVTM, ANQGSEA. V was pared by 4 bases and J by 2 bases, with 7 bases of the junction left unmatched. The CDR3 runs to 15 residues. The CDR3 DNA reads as TGCAGCGTTGGGAGCGGGACAGGGGGGGCCTACGAGCAGTACTTC. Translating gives CSVGSGTGGAYEQYF.

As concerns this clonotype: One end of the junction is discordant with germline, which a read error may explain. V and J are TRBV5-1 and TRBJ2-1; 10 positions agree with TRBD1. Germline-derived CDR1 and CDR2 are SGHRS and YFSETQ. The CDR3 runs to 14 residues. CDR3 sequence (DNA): TGTGCCAGCAGTTTACGGACAGGGGGGAATGAGCAGTTCTTC. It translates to CASSLRTGGNEQFF.

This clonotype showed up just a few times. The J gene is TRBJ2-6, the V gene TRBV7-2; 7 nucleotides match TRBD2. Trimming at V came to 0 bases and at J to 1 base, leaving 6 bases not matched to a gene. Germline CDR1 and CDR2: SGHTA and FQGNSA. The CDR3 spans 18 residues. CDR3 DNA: TGTGCCAGCAGCTTAGCCGGGGGGAGGGGATCTGGGGCCAACGTCCTGACTTTC. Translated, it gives CASSLAGGRGSGANVLTF.

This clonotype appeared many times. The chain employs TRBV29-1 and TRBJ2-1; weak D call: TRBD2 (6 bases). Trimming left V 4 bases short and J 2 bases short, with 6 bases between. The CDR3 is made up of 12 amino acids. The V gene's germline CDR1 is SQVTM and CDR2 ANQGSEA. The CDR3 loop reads CSVGGTYNEQFF. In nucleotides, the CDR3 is TGCAGCGTTGGCGGGACCTACAATGAGCAGTTCTTC.